A selection of T cell receptor beta chains follows, all from one sample in a study of blood T cell repertoires in COVID-19. Assay used: immunoSEQ multiplex PCR; TCRdb lists only in-frame clones, some missing. The sample shows around 100,000 clones, approximately 90% of them seen only once. The sequencing input was peripheral blood. These receptors came from a woman aged 80 or older in a cohort sampled during active COVID-19. Both conserved end residues are part of each CDR3. The order of the fields is clone size, V gene, J gene, D gene, CDR3 protein, CDR3 DNA. The D gene is left open where the match is weak. The listing skips clone size in some rows; elsewhere it reads once, few, many or a size class.

size: .; V: TRBV6-1; J: TRBJ1-2; D: .; CDR3: CASSEGGLGYGYTF; DNA: TGTGCCAGCAGTGAAGGCGGGCTTGGGTATGGCTACACCTTC
size: .; V: TRBV28; J: TRBJ2-7; D: TRBD1; CDR3: CASSSSPTGSYEQYF; DNA: TGTGCCAGCAGTTCCTCTCCGACAGGGAGTTACGAGCAGTACTTC
size: .; V: TRBV5-1; J: TRBJ2-3; D: TRBD1; CDR3: CASSLPWGQGQDTQYF; DNA: TGCGCCAGCAGCCTTCCGTGGGGACAGGGACAAGATACGCAGTATTTT
size: few; V: TRBV18; J: TRBJ1-2; D: TRBD1; CDR3: CASSPDRGRSGGYTF; DNA: TGTGCCAGCTCACCAGACAGGGGGCGCTCGGGTGGCTACACCTTC
size: .; V: TRBV30; J: TRBJ1-2; D: .; CDR3: CAWSVGEGVAHGYTF; DNA: TGTGCCTGGAGTGTAGGGGAGGGGGTCGCTCATGGCTACACCTTC
size: once; V: TRBV7-2; J: TRBJ2-3; D: TRBD2; CDR3: CASSLVAGVSGTDTQYF; DNA: TGTGCCAGCAGCTTAGTGGCGGGAGTTTCAGGCACAGATACGCAGTATTTT
size: .; V: TRBV18; J: TRBJ1-5; D: TRBD1; CDR3: CASSPPRSGQDSNQPQHF; DNA: TGTGCCAGCTCACCACCACGGTCGGGACAGGATAGCAATCAGCCCCAGCATTTT
size: few; V: TRBV27; J: TRBJ2-1; D: .; CDR3: CASSVASVNNEQFF; DNA: TGTGCCAGCAGTGTCGCTAGCGTGAACAATGAGCAGTTCTTC
size: .; V: TRBV4-2; J: TRBJ2-5; D: .; CDR3: CASSQDRLGPETQYF; DNA: TGTGCCAGCAGCCAAGATAGGCTAGGCCCAGAGACCCAGTACTTC
size: .; V: TRBV5-1; J: TRBJ2-1; D: .; CDR3: CASSYSTAHYNEQFF; DNA: TGCGCCAGCAGCTACAGCACCGCTCACTACAATGAGCAGTTCTTC
size: once; V: TRBV7-6; J: TRBJ2-7; D: TRBD1; CDR3: CASSLGGTAPYEQYF; DNA: TGTGCCAGCAGCTTAGGGGGGACAGCCCCCTACGAGCAGTACTTC
size: few; V: TRBV4-1; J: TRBJ2-3; D: .; CDR3: CASSHLSDTQYF; DNA: TGCGCCAGCAGCCATCTGTCAGATACGCAGTATTTT
size: .; V: TRBV5-1; J: TRBJ2-1; D: .; CDR3: CASSESSYNEQFF; DNA: TGCGCCAGCAGCGAGAGCTCCTACAATGAGCAGTTCTTC
size: once; V: TRBV27; J: TRBJ1-4; D: .; CDR3: CASSLVPGKGEKLFF; DNA: TGTGCCAGCAGTTTGGTCCCAGGGAAGGGTGAAAAACTGTTTTTT
size: .; V: TRBV27; J: TRBJ2-7; D: TRBD1; CDR3: CASSSVAGGKYEQYF; DNA: TGTGCCAGCAGTTCAGTAGCAGGGGGCAAATACGAGCAGTACTTC
size: .; V: TRBV30; J: TRBJ2-1; D: TRBD2; CDR3: CAWKTLAGGYNEQFF; DNA: TGTGCCTGGAAAACCCTAGCGGGGGGTTACAATGAGCAGTTCTTC
size: .; V: TRBV19; J: TRBJ2-7; D: TRBD2; CDR3: CASSHGTSGGWSSYEQYF; DNA: TGTGCCAGTAGCCACGGGACTAGCGGGGGCTGGAGCTCCTACGAGCAGTACTTC
size: .; V: TRBV28; J: TRBJ1-3; D: .; CDR3: CASSLQGVSGNTIYF; DNA: TGTGCCAGCAGTTTACAGGGTGTCTCTGGAAACACCATATATTTT
size: once; V: TRBV30; J: TRBJ2-1; D: TRBD1; CDR3: CAWRTPGQGDNEQFF; DNA: TGTGCCTGGAGGACCCCGGGACAGGGGGACAATGAGCAGTTCTTC
size: .; V: TRBV5-8; J: TRBJ1-5; D: TRBD1; CDR3: CASSRGQGDNQPQHF; DNA: TGTGCCAGCAGCCGGGGACAGGGGGACAATCAGCCCCAGCATTTT
size: .; V: TRBV7-2; J: TRBJ1-5; D: .; CDR3: CASSLWSRGSNQPQHF; DNA: TGTGCCAGCAGCTTATGGTCTCGGGGAAGCAATCAGCCCCAGCATTTT
size: .; V: TRBV3-1/TRBV3-2; J: TRBJ1-4; D: TRBD1; CDR3: CASSQEGQYEKLFF; DNA: TGTGCCAGCAGCCAAGAGGGACAGTATGAAAAACTGTTTTTT
size: .; V: TRBV13; J: TRBJ1-5; D: TRBD1; CDR3: CASSIGTGQLDQPQHF; DNA: TGTGCCAGCAGCATAGGGACAGGTCAACTCGATCAGCCCCAGCATTTT
size: .; V: TRBV21-1; J: TRBJ2-3; D: .; CDR3: CASSKASEGPDTQYF; DNA: TGTGCCAGCAGCAAAGCGAGCGAGGGCCCAGATACGCAGTATTTT
size: .; V: TRBV2; J: TRBJ2-7; D: TRBD1; CDR3: CASRTGTGGYEQYF; DNA: TGTGCCAGCAGGACCGGGACAGGAGGCTACGAGCAGTACTTC
size: .; V: TRBV5-4; J: TRBJ1-2; D: .; CDR3: CASSKTGLTIGYTF; DNA: TGTGCCAGCAGCAAGACCGGGTTAACTATTGGCTACACCTTC
size: few; V: TRBV19; J: TRBJ1-6; D: .; CDR3: CASSDPKRGFTSPLHF; DNA: TGTGCCAGTAGCGACCCAAAGCGAGGGTTCACTTCACCCCTCCACTTT
size: .; V: TRBV12-5; J: TRBJ1-6; D: .; CDR3: CASVNVGGTFNSPLHF; DNA: TGTGCTAGTGTCAACGTCGGAGGGACTTTTAATTCACCCCTCCACTTT
size: .; V: TRBV11-2; J: TRBJ2-7; D: .; CDR3: CASRPRGTASAYEQYF; DNA: TGTGCCAGCAGGCCCAGGGGAACGGCCTCAGCTTACGAGCAGTACTTC
size: .; V: TRBV4-2; J: TRBJ2-1; D: .; CDR3: CASSQEAVGSNEQFF; DNA: TGTGCCAGCAGCCAAGAAGCAGTCGGGTCCAATGAGCAGTTCTTC
size: .; V: TRBV19; J: TRBJ2-3; D: .; CDR3: CASSIDPGRDTQYF; DNA: TGTGCCAGTAGTATCGATCCCGGCAGGGATACGCAGTATTTT
size: .; V: TRBV19; J: TRBJ2-4; D: TRBD2; CDR3: CASSIYEREGPGNIQYF; DNA: TGTGCCAGTAGTATCTATGAGCGGGAGGGTCCCGGAAACATTCAGTACTTC
size: .; V: TRBV2; J: TRBJ2-5; D: .; CDR3: CASSELEETQYF; DNA: TGTGCCAGCAGTGAGCTAGAAGAGACCCAGTACTTC
size: .; V: TRBV7-7; J: TRBJ2-5; D: .; CDR3: CASSQTYGQGETQYF; DNA: TGTGCTAGCAGCCAAACGTACGGTCAGGGTGAGACCCAGTACTTC
size: .; V: TRBV28; J: TRBJ2-7; D: TRBD2; CDR3: CASSQLLAGGGEQYF; DNA: TGTGCCAGCAGCCAACTACTAGCGGGAGGTGGCGAGCAGTACTTC
size: .; V: TRBV4-1; J: TRBJ1-4; D: .; CDR3: CASSQDPGFVGKLFF; DNA: TGCGCCAGCAGCCAAGATCCGGGGTTCGTTGGGAAACTGTTTTTT
size: few; V: TRBV10-3; J: TRBJ2-2; D: .; CDR3: CAISALDRDTGELFF; DNA: TGTGCCATCAGTGCACTTGATAGAGACACCGGGGAGCTGTTTTTT
size: .; V: TRBV11-3; J: TRBJ2-2; D: TRBD1; CDR3: CASRPGTGAGELFF; DNA: TGTGCCAGCAGACCGGGGACAGGGGCCGGGGAGCTGTTTTTT
size: .; V: TRBV18; J: TRBJ1-1; D: TRBD1; CDR3: CASSPGRTGNTEAFF; DNA: TGTGCCAGCTCACCGGGGAGGACAGGGAACACTGAAGCTTTCTTT
size: .; V: TRBV19; J: TRBJ2-5; D: TRBD1; CDR3: CASSWGTGVTETQYF; DNA: TGTGCCAGTAGTTGGGGGACAGGGGTCACGGAGACCCAGTACTTC
size: .; V: TRBV24-1; J: TRBJ2-3; D: .; CDR3: CATSLSDTDTQYF; DNA: TGTGCCACGAGCCTTAGTGACACAGATACGCAGTATTTT
size: .; V: TRBV9; J: TRBJ2-5; D: TRBD2; CDR3: CASSVAAGGQETQYF; DNA: TGTGCCAGCAGCGTAGCTGCGGGGGGTCAAGAGACCCAGTACTTC
size: .; V: TRBV18; J: TRBJ2-7; D: .; CDR3: CASSPPVAYEQYF; DNA: TGTGCCAGCTCACCACCGGTAGCCTACGAGCAGTACTTC
size: .; V: TRBV3-1/TRBV3-2; J: TRBJ2-5; D: .; CDR3: CASSLAGTQETQYF; DNA: TGTGCCAGCAGTCTGGCGGGGACGCAAGAGACCCAGTACTTC
size: .; V: TRBV27; J: TRBJ2-7; D: TRBD2; CDR3: CASSLSGTSGYEQYF; DNA: TGTGCCAGCAGTTTATCGGGGACTAGCGGATACGAGCAGTACTTC
size: .; V: TRBV2; J: TRBJ1-5; D: TRBD1; CDR3: CASTPGQGDQPQHF; DNA: TGTGCCAGCACCCCAGGACAGGGCGATCAGCCCCAGCATTTT
size: .; V: TRBV3-1/TRBV3-2; J: TRBJ2-1; D: TRBD2; CDR3: CASSRTSGAANEQFF; DNA: TGTGCCAGCAGCCGGACTAGCGGGGCCGCCAATGAGCAGTTCTTC
size: .; V: TRBV18; J: TRBJ2-3; D: .; CDR3: CASTLTDTQYF; DNA: TGTGCCAGCACTTTGACAGATACGCAGTATTTT
size: .; V: TRBV5-1; J: TRBJ1-3; D: .; CDR3: CASSNKNTIYF; DNA: TGCGCCAGCAGCAACAAAAACACCATATATTTT
size: once; V: TRBV6-6; J: TRBJ2-7; D: .; CDR3: CASSYDRNSYEQYF; DNA: TGTGCCAGCAGTTATGACAGGAACTCCTACGAGCAGTACTTC
size: once; V: TRBV16; J: TRBJ2-1; D: TRBD1; CDR3: CASSPFGDRVNEQFF; DNA: TGTGCCAGCAGCCCCTTTGGGGACAGGGTCAATGAGCAGTTCTTC
size: .; V: TRBV30; J: TRBJ1-3; D: TRBD1; CDR3: CASGQAGFTIYF; DNA: TGTGCCTCGGGACAGGCCGGTTTTACCATATATTTT
size: once; V: TRBV6-4; J: TRBJ1-1; D: .; CDR3: CASSGLHGEGISFF; DNA: TGTGCCAGCAGTGGTCTCCACGGGGAGGGTATCTCTTTCTTT
size: .; V: TRBV5-6; J: TRBJ2-5; D: .; CDR3: CASSLRSTSQETQYF; DNA: TGTGCCAGCAGCTTGAGGAGTACTAGCCAAGAGACCCAGTACTTC